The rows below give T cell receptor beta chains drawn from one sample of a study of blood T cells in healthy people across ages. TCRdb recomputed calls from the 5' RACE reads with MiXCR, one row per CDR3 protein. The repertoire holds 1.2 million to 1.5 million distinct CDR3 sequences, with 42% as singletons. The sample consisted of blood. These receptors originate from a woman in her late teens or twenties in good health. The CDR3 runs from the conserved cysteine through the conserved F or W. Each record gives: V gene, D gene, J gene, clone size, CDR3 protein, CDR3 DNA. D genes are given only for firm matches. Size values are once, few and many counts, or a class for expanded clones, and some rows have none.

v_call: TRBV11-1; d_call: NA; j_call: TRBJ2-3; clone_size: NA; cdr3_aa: CASSSGFTGTDTQYF; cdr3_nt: TGTGCCAGCAGCTCCGGATTCACCGGGACAGATACGCAGTATTTT
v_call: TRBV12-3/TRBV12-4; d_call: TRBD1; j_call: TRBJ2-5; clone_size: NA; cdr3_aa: CASTEAKRGLETQYF; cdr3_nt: TGTGCCAGCACCGAGGCCAAAAGGGGGCTAGAGACCCAGTACTTC
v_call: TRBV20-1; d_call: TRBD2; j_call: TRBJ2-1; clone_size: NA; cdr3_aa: CSARVPGTSSNEQFF; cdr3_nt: TGCAGTGCTAGAGTTCCCGGGACTAGCTCCAATGAGCAGTTCTTC
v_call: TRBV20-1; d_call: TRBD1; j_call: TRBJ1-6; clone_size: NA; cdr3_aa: CSASTGEGYSPLHF; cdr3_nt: TGCAGTGCTTCTACAGGGGAGGGGTATTCACCCCTCCACTTT
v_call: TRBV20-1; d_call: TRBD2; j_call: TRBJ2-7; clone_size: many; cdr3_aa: CSARGGGSYEQYF; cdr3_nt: TGCAGTGCTAGAGGGGGGGGCTCCTACGAGCAGTACTTC
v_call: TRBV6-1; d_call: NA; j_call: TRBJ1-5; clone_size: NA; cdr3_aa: CASSESGGDGQPQHF; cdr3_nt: TGTGCCAGCAGTGAGTCTGGGGGCGACGGTCAGCCCCAGCATTTT
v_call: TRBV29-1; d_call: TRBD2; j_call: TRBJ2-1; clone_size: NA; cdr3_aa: CSVEDSVGLAGAGSYNEQFF; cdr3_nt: TGCAGCGTTGAAGATAGTGTGGGACTAGCGGGAGCGGGGTCCTACAATGAGCAGTTCTTC
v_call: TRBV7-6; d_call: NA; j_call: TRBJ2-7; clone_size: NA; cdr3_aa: CASSFPGDSHEQYF; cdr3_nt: TGTGCCAGCAGCTTCCCCGGAGACTCCCACGAGCAGTACTTC
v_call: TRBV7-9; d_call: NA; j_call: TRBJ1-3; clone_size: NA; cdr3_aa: CASSTARGGGNTIYF; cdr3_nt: TGTGCCAGCAGCACCGCCAGGGGTGGTGGAAACACCATATATTTT
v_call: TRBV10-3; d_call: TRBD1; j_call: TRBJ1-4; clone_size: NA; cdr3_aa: CAISERTGGSTNEKLFF; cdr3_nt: TGTGCCATCAGTGAACGGACAGGGGGCTCAACTAATGAAAAACTGTTTTTT
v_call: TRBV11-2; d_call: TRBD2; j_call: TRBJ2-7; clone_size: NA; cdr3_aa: CASSLVPGRQNEQYF; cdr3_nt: TGTGCCAGCAGCTTAGTGCCCGGGAGGCAGAACGAGCAGTACTTC
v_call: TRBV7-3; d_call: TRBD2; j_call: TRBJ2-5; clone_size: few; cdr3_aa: CASSASTSGGAETQYF; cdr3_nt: TGTGCCAGCAGCGCCTCGACTAGCGGGGGGGCTGAGACCCAGTACTTC
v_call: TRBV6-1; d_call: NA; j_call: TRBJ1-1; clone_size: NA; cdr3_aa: CASSEFYRTANTEAFF; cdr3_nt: TGTGCCAGCAGTGAATTCTATCGGACAGCGAACACTGAAGCTTTCTTT
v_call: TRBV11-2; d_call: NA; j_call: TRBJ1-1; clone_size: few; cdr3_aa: CASSLGGPSEAFF; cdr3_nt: TGTGCCAGCAGCTTAGGGGGGCCTTCTGAAGCTTTCTTT
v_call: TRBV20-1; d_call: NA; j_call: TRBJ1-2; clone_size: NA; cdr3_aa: CSAKGGGESYGYTF; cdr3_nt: TGCAGTGCTAAAGGGGGAGGCGAGAGCTATGGCTACACCTTC
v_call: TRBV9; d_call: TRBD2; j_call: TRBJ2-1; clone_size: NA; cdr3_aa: CASSNSGGAGNEQFF; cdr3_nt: TGTGCCAGCAGCAACAGCGGGGGGGCCGGAAATGAGCAGTTCTTC
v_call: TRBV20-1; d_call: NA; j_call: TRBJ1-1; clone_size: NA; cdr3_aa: CSANPGPNTEAFF; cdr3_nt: TGCAGTGCTAACCCGGGGCCGAACACTGAAGCTTTCTTT
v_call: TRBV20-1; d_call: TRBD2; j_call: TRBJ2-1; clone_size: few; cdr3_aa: CSARVSGSLLNEQFF; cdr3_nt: TGCAGTGCTAGAGTTAGCGGGAGTCTTCTGAATGAGCAGTTCTTC
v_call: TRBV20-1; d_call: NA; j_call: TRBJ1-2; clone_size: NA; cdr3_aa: CSARGALGPLDYGYTF; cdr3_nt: TGCAGTGCTAGAGGTGCCCTCGGCCCCTTAGACTATGGCTACACCTTC
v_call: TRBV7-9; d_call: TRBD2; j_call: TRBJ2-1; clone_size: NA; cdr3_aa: CASSFRTGGVDEQFF; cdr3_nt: TGTGCCAGCAGCTTTCGGACGGGGGGGGTCGATGAGCAGTTCTTC
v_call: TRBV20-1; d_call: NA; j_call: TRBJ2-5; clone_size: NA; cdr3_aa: CSASQPDYNEQYF; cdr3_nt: TGCAGTGCTAGCCAGCCAGATTACAATGAGCAGTACTTC
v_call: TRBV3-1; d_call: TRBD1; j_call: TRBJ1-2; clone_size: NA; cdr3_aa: CASSHGTGDYGYTF; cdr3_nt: TGTGCCAGCAGCCATGGGACAGGGGACTATGGCTACACCTTC
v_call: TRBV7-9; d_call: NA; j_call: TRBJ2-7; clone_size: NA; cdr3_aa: CASSLASTALGEQYF; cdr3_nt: TGTGCCAGCAGCTTAGCATCCACTGCCCTGGGCGAGCAGTACTTC
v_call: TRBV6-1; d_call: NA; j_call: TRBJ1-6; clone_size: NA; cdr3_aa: CASSATLTGLSPLHF; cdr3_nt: TGTGCCAGCAGTGCAACTCTGACAGGACTGTCACCCCTCCACTTT
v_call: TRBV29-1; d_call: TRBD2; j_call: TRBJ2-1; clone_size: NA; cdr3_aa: CSVGVGRNGNEQFF; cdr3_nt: TGCAGCGTTGGAGTCGGGAGGAATGGGAATGAGCAGTTCTTC
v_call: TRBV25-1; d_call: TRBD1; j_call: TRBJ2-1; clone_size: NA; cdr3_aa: CASSELGKGQALNNEQFF; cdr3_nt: TGTGCCAGCAGTGAATTGGGGAAGGGACAGGCGTTAAACAATGAGCAGTTCTTC
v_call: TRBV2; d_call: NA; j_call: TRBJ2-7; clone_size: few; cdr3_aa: CASSDTSRSSYEQYF; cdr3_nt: TGTGCCAGCAGCGATACTAGCCGCAGCTCCTACGAGCAGTACTTC
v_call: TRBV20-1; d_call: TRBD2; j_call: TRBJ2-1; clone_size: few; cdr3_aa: CSAIVAGVGEQFF; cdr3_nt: TGCAGTGCTATAGTAGCGGGAGTCGGGGAGCAGTTCTTC
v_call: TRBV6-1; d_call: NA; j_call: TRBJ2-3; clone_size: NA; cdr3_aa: CASLLERFTDTQYF; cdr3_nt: TGTGCCAGTCTTCTGGAAAGGTTCACAGATACGCAGTATTTT
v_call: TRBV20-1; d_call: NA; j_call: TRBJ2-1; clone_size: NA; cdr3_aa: CSARAGERNEQFF; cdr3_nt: TGCAGTGCTAGGGCCGGGGAACGAAATGAGCAGTTCTTC
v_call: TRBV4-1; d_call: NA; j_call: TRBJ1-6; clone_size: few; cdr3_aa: CASSQVGRSNSPLHF; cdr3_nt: TGCGCCAGCAGCCAAGTAGGACGGAGCAATTCACCCCTCCACTTT
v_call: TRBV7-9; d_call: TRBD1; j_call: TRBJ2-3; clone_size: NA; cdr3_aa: CASIPPGTGGSTDTQYF; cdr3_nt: TGTGCCAGCATCCCCCCCGGGACAGGGGGAAGCACAGATACGCAGTATTTT
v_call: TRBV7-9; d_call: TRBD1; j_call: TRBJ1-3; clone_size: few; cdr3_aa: CASSRQGTSGNTIYF; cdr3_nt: TGTGCCAGCAGCCGACAGGGGACCTCTGGAAACACCATATATTTT
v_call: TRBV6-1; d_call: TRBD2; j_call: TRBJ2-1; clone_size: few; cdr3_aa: CASSETRALAETNNEQFF; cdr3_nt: TGTGCCAGCAGTGAAACTCGGGCGCTAGCGGAGACTAACAATGAGCAGTTCTTC
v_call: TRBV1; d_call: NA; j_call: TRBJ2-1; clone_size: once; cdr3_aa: CTSSQDDEQFF; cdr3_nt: TGCACCAGCAGCCAAGACGATGAGCAGTTCTTC
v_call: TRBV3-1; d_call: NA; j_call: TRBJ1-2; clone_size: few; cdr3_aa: CASSQDSKYGYTF; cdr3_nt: TGTGCCAGCAGCCAAGATAGCAAATATGGCTACACCTTC
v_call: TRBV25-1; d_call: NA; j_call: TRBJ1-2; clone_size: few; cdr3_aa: CASSADGEYGYTF; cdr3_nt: TGTGCCAGCAGTGCCGACGGGGAATATGGCTACACCTTC
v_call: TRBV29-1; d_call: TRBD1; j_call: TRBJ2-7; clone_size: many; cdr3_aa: CSVTRLGTGSSYEQYF; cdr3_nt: TGCAGCGTTACCAGATTAGGGACAGGGAGCTCCTACGAGCAGTACTTC
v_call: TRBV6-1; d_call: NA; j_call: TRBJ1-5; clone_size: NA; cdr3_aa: CASSEPQPRPQHF; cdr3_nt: TGTGCCAGCAGTGAGCCCCAGCCCAGGCCCCAGCATTTT
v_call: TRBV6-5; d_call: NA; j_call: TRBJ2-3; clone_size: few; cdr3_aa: CASSMEKPGTQYF; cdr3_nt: TGTGCCAGCAGTATGGAAAAGCCCGGTACGCAGTATTTT
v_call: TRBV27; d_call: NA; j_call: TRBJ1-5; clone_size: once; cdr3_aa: CASSLKAAFDQPQHF; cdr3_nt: TGTGCCAGCAGTTTGAAGGCCGCTTTCGATCAGCCCCAGCATTTT
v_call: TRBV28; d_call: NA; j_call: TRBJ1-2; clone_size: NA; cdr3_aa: CASTSGLNANYGYTF; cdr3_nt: TGTGCCAGCACCTCGGGACTCAATGCTAACTATGGCTACACCTTC
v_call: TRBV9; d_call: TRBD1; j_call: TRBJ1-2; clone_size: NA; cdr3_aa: CASNDRDRGGGYTF; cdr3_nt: TGTGCCAGCAACGACCGGGACAGGGGAGGAGGCTACACCTTC
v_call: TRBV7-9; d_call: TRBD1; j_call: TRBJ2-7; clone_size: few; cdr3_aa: CASSLVVTGVIDEQYF; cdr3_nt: TGTGCCAGCAGCTTAGTGGTGACAGGGGTCATCGACGAGCAGTACTTC
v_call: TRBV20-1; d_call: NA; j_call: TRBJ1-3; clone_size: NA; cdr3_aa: CSARARTGSGNTIYF; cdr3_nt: TGCAGTGCTAGAGCCAGAACAGGGTCAGGAAACACCATATATTTT
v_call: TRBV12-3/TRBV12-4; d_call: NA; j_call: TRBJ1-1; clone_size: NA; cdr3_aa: CASSLGWAVGLSEAFF; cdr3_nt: TGTGCCAGCAGTTTAGGTTGGGCGGTTGGATTATCTGAAGCTTTCTTT